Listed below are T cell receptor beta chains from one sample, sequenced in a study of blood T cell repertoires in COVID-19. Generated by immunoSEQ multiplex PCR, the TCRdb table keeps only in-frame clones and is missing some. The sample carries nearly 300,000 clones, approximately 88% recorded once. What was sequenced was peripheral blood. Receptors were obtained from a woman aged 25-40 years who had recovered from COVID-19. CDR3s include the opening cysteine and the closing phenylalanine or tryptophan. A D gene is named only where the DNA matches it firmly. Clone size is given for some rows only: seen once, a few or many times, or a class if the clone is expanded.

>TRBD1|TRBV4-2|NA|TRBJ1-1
TGTGCCAGCAGCCAAGGAATTCAGGGGGCCGGCACTGAAGCTTTCTTT
CASSQGIQGAGTEAFF
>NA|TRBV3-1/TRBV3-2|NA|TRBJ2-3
TGTGCCAGCAGCCAAACGGCAGGTACGCAGTATTTT
CASSQTAGTQYF
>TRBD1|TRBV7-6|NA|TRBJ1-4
TGTGCCAGCAGCTTAGGCGCCGGGACAGGGTTGGAAAAACTGTTTTTT
CASSLGAGTGLEKLFF
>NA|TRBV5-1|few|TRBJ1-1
TGCGCCAGCAGCTTGGCAGGGGACACTGAAGCTTTCTTT
CASSLAGDTEAFF
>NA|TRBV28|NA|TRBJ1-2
TGTGCCAGCAGTTCGGGGTTGTTGGCTTACTATGGCTACACCTTC
CASSSGLLAYYGYTF
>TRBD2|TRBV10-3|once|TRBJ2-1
TGTGCCATCAGGGGCGGACTGGGACTAGCGGGAGCCGACAATGAGCAGTTCTTC
CAIRGGLGLAGADNEQFF
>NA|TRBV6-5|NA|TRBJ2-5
TGTGCCAGCAGTTCTAGGAAAGGGACCCAGTACTTC
CASSSRKGTQYF
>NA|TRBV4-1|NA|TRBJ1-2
TGCGCCAGCAGCCAAAACAGGGTAGTGGGTGGCTACACCTTC
CASSQNRVVGGYTF
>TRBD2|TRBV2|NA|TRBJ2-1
TGTGCCAGCAGTCTACTAGCGGGGGGACCTTACAATGAGCAGTTCTTC
CASSLLAGGPYNEQFF
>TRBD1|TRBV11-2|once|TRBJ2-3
TGTGCCAGCAGCTCGAGGGGGCGCGGCCCAGATACGCAGTATTTT
CASSSRGRGPDTQYF
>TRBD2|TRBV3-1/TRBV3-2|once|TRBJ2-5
TGTGCCAGCAGCCAAGATCTATCGAAGCGGGGGTACCAAGAGACCCAGTACTTC
CASSQDLSKRGYQETQYF
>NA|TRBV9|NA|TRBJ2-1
TGTGCCAGCAGCGTAGACGGGACTGGCTACAATGAGCAGTTCTTC
CASSVDGTGYNEQFF
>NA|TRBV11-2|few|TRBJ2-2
TGTGCCAGCAGCCCGACGCGGGCCACCGGGGAGCTGTTTTTT
CASSPTRATGELFF